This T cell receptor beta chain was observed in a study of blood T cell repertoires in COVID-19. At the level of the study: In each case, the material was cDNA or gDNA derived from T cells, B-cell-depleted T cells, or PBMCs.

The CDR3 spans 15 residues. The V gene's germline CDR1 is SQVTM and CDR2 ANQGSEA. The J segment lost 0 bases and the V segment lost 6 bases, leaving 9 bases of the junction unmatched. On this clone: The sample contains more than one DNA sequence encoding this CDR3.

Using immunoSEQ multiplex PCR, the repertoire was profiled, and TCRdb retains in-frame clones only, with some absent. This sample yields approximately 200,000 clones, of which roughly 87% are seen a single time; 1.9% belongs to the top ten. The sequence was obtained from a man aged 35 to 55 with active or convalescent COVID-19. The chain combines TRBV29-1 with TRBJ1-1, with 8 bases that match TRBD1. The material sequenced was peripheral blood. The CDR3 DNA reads TGCAGCGTATCAGGGGGCTGGGGCATGAACACTGAAGCTTTCTTT. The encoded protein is CSVSGGWGMNTEAFF.